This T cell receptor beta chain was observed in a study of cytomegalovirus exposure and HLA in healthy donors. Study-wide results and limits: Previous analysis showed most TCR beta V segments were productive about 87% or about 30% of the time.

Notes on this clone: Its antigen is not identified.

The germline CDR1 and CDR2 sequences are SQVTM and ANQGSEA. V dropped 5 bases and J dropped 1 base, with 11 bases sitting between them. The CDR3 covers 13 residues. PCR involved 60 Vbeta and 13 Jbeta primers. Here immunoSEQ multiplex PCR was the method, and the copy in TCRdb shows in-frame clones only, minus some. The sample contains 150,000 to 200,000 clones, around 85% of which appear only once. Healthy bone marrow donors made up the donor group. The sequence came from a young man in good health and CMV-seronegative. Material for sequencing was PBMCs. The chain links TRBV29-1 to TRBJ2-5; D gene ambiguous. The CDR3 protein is CSVRFRFQETQYF. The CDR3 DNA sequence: TGCAGCGTTCGATTTCGGTTCCAAGAGACCCAGTACTTC.